The 13 T cell receptor beta chains in this list originate from one sample, sequenced in a study of cytomegalovirus exposure and HLA in healthy donors. It was with 60 Vbeta and 13 Jbeta primers that the PCR ran. The protocol was immunoSEQ multiplex PCR, while the TCRdb copy is restricted to in-frame clones and leaves out a portion. The sample consists of 95,000 to 110,000 clones, 70% to 80% of them appearing once. Material: PBMCs. The receptor set was obtained from a man aged 18 to 29 in good health and CMV-seronegative.

The chain uses TRBV2 and TRBJ2-7, with D perhaps matching TRBD1 (6 bases). The CDR3 covers 14 residues. CDR1 is SNHLY, CDR2 FYNNEI, per germline. V lost 6 bases and J 4 bases, leaving 16 bases between the germline ends. The CDR3 DNA reads as TGTGCCAGCAGGAACAGGGAAGGTGCTTACGAGCAGTACTTC. Its protein is CASRNREGAYEQYF.

The V call is TRBV4-1, the J call TRBJ1-4, with D perhaps matching TRBD1 (6 bases). Germline V gene data show CDR1 as MGHRA and CDR2 as YSYEKL. Trimming shortened V by 1 base and J by 7 bases, and 13 bases separated the two germline ends. This CDR3 has 15 residues. In nucleotides, the CDR3 is TGCGCCAGCAGCCAAGGAGGACAGACGGTTGAAAAACTGTTTTTT. Translating gives CASSQGGQTVEKLFF.

This clone is a singleton in its sample. The chain combines TRBV18 with TRBJ1-1; D unresolved. The CDR3 runs to 15 residues. Per the germline V gene, CDR1 is KGHSH and CDR2 is LQKENI. The V gene lost 3 bases and the J gene lost 1 base, with 12 bases spanning the gap. CDR3: CASSPSGAANTEAFF. The CDR3 nucleotides are TGTGCCAGCTCACCCTCAGGAGCGGCGAACACTGAAGCTTTCTTT.

The chain has TRBV6-5 and TRBJ1-4; TRBD1 matches at 7 bases. Germline V CDR1 and CDR2: MNHEY, SVGAGI. Trimming cost V 4 bases and J 5 bases; bases outside gene matches: 7. The CDR3 runs to 15 residues. In nucleotides, the CDR3 is TGTGCCAGCAGTTCCGCGGGACAGCCGAATGAAAAACTGTTTTTT. As protein: CASSSAGQPNEKLFF.

The V and J genes are TRBV27 and TRBJ2-7; D not resolved. Between the trimmed V and J ends, which lost 5 bases and 3 bases, there was a span of 17 bases. The CDR3 is 15 residues long. From germline, CDR1 is MNHEY and CDR2 SMNVEV (reference sequence). As DNA, the CDR3 is TGTGCCAGCAGTCCCAGGCTGGGTCAGAACTACGAGCAGTACTTC. Translated, it gives CASSPRLGQNYEQYF.

V usage is TRBV11-2 and J usage is TRBJ2-5, with D possibly matching TRBD2 (7 bases). Per germline, CDR1 SGHAT and CDR2 FQNNGV. V dropped 6 bases and J dropped 4 bases, with 21 bases sitting between them. The CDR3 is made up of 16 amino acids. The CDR3 coding sequence is TGTGCCAGCAGGGACGGTGGGCGGGGGCTAGGAGAGACCCAGTACTTC. It yields the protein CASRDGGRGLGETQYF. Filled out from reference TRBV11-2 and TRBJ2-5, the complete variable domain reads EAGVAQSPRYKIIEKRQSVAFWCNPISGHATLYWYQQILGQGPKLLIQFQNNGVVDDSQLPKDRFSAERLKGVDSTLKIQPAKLEDSAVYLCASRDGGRGLGETQYFGPGTRLLVL.

The chain uses TRBV28 and TRBJ2-7; 8 bases are shared with TRBD1. Germline lookup yields CDR1 MDHEN and CDR2 SYDVKM. The CDR3 consists of 16 residues. The V segment lost 5 bases and the J segment 3 bases; nucleotides outside the gene matches: 12. The CDR3 loop reads CASSPRTGRTVYEQYF. The CDR3, as DNA: TGTGCCAGCAGTCCGCGGACAGGGAGAACGGTCTACGAGCAGTACTTC.

This clone was found a few times. The V gene is TRBV19, the J gene TRBJ1-1; weak D call: TRBD1 (5 bases). The CDR3 is made up of 14 amino acids. Trimming removed 1 base at V and 0 bases at J, with 6 bases between. The germline gives CDR1 LNHDA, CDR2 SQIVND (reference sequence). The CDR3 DNA reads TGTGCCAGTAGTATAGGACAGCTGAACACTGAAGCTTTCTTT. Translating gives CASSIGQLNTEAFF.

This chain uses TRBV28 with TRBJ2-7; 10 positions match TRBD2. J was trimmed by 12 bases and V by 2 bases; bases with no gene match: 10. In germline, CDR1 is MDHEN, CDR2 SYDVKM. CDR3 size: 14 residues. This CDR3 is CASSLSSGGLHGYF. As DNA, the CDR3 is TGTGCCAGCAGTTTAAGTAGCGGGGGGCTTCATGGGTACTTC.

This sequence joins TRBV5-6 and TRBJ2-1; D is unclear. Germline loops: CDR1 SGHDT, CDR2 YYEEEE. This CDR3 has 11 amino acids. The germline V and J ends were trimmed by 4 bases and 8 bases, with 7 bases remaining between them. The CDR3 protein is CASSLSDEQFF. The CDR3 region has the DNA TGTGCCAGCAGCCTGTCCGATGAGCAGTTCTTC.

The rearrangement uses TRBV5-1 and TRBJ2-5, with D maybe TRBD2 (5 bases). The J call is doubtful: the DNA matches TRBJ2-7 better. CDR3 size: 14 residues. CDR1 is SGHRS, CDR2 YFSETQ, per germline. CDR3 loop: CASSLIRTSYEQYF. The CDR3 coding sequence is TGCGCCAGCAGCTTGATCAGGACTTCCTACGAGCAGTACTTC.

The gene calls are TRBV2 and TRBJ2-5, with TRBD2 identical over 13 bases. The CDR3 has 14 residues. Germline CDR1 and CDR2: SNHLY and FYNNEI. V lost 6 bases to trimming and J lost 7 bases; unmatched junction nucleotides: 5. DNA of the CDR3: TGTGCCAGCAGGGGACTAGCGGGGAAAGGGACCCAGTACTTC. Translated: CASRGLAGKGTQYF.

V is TRBV6-5 and J is TRBJ2-5, with D perhaps TRBD1 (5 bases). The DNA end is more similar to TRBJ2-7, so the J call may be wrong. Germline V gene data show CDR1 as MNHEY and CDR2 as SVGAGI. The length of the CDR3 is 16 residues. The CDR3 loop reads CASSYSMAGLAYEQYF. The CDR3 region has the DNA TGTGCCAGCAGTTACTCGATGGCAGGGTTGGCCTACGAGCAGTACTTC.